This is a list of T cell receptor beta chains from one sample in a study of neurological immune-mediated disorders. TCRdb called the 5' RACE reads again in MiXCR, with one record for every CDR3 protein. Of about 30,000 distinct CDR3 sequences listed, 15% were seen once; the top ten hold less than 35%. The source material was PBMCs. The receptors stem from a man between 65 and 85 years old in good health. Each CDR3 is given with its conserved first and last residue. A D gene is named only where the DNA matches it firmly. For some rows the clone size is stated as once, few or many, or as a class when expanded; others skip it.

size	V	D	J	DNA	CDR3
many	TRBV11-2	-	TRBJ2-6	TGTGCCAGCAGCTTAGTAAAGGGTTTCTCTGGGGCCAACGTCCTGACTTTC	CASSLVKGFSGANVLTF
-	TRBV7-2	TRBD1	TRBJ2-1	TGTGCCAGCAGTAATCTGGGACAGGGTTTCTTC	CASSNLGQGFF
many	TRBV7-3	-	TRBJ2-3	TGTGCCTCCCGGGGGGCCGACACAGATACGCAGTATTTT	CASRGADTDTQYF
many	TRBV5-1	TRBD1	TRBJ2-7	TGCGCCAGCAGCTTGGGGGGGACAGGGTCCTACGAGCAGTACTTC	CASSLGGTGSYEQYF
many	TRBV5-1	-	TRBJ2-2	TGCGCCAGCAGCGGGCAGGGGAACACCGGGGAGCTGTTTTTT	CASSGQGNTGELFF
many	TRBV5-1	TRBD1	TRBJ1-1	TGCGCCAGCAGTGCCCCGACAGGGCTTTTTACGAACACTGAAGCTTTCTTT	CASSAPTGLFTNTEAFF
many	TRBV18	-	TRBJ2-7	TGTGCCAGCTCACCCGACAGGGAGGACGAGCAGTACTTC	CASSPDREDEQYF
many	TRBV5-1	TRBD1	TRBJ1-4	TGCGCCAGCAGCTTGGCGGCAGGGGGAGCAACTAATGAAAAACTGTTTTTT	CASSLAAGGATNEKLFF
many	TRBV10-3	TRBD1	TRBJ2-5	TGTGCCATCAGTGAAGGGACAGGGCGGGGAGAGACCCAGTACTTC	CAISEGTGRGETQYF
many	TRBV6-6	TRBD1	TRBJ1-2	TGTGCCAGCAGAACCGGACAGGGGTTTCCCTATGGCTACACCTTC	CASRTGQGFPYGYTF
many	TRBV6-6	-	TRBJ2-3	TGTGCCAGCAGTCTCCACTTCACAGATACGCAGTATTTT	CASSLHFTDTQYF
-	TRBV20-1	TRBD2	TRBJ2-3	TGCAGTGGTCTGCAGCGGGGGCCTACAGATACGCAGTATTTT	CSGLQRGPTDTQYF
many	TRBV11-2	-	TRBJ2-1	TGTGCCAGCAGCTTAACATTTGGTAACACCTACAATGAGCAGTTCTTC	CASSLTFGNTYNEQFF
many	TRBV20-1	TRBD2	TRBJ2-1	TGCAGTGCCGAAATAGCGGGGGCCTACAATGAGCAGTTCTTC	CSAEIAGAYNEQFF
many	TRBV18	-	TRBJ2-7	TGTGCCAGCTCACATACCTCCCGCGGGACAGTCAACGAGCAGTACTTC	CASSHTSRGTVNEQYF
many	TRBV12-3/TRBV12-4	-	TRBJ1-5	TGTGCCAGCAGTTCCGGGGGAGGCAATCAGCCCCAGCATTTT	CASSSGGGNQPQHF
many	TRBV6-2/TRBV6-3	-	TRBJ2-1	TGTGCCAGCAGTTCCCGGTGGGGGGATGAGCAGTTCTTC	CASSSRWGDEQFF
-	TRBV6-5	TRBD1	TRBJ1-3	TGTGCCAGTAGTCAGGGGGGTACTGGAACCACCATATATTTT	CASSQGGTGTTIYF
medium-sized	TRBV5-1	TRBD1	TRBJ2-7	TGCGCCAGCGGGCCGGGACAGGGCCCCAACTACGAGCAGTACTTC	CASGPGQGPNYEQYF
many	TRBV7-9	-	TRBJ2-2	TGTGCCAGCAGCCCTCAAACCGGGGAGCTGTTTTTT	CASSPQTGELFF
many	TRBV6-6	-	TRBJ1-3	TGTGCCAGCAGTTACTCCGCCTCCCGCTCTGGAAACACCATATATTTT	CASSYSASRSGNTIYF
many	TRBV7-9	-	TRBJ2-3	TGTGCCAGCAGCTTTAGACTACCAACGCAGTATTTT	CASSFRLPTQYF
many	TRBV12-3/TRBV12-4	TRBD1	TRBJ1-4	TGTGCCAGCAACCGACAGGGTGACGAAAAACTGTTTTTT	CASNRQGDEKLFF
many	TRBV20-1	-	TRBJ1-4	TGCAGTGCTAGAGATTCCCGGGCAACTAATGAAAAACTGTTTTTT	CSARDSRATNEKLFF
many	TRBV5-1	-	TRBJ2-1	TGCGCCAGCTATCTTGTGGTAGGGACCTACAATGAGCAGTTCTTC	CASYLVVGTYNEQFF
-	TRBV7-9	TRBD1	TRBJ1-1	TGTGCCAGCAGAACGACAGGGTACATGAACACTGAAGCTTTCTTT	CASRTTGYMNTEAFF
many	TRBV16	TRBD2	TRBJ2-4	TGTGCCAGCAGCCAATCGAGCGGGGAGAAAAACATTCAGTACTTC	CASSQSSGEKNIQYF
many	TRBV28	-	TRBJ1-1	TGTGCCAGCAGTATTCTGGACCAGGGTGGCTCTGAAGCTTTCTTT	CASSILDQGGSEAFF
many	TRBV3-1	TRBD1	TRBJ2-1	TGTGCCAGCAGCCAAGATCGTCAGGGGGTTCAGTTCTTC	CASSQDRQGVQFF
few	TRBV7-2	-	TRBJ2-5	TGTGCCAGCAGCCCGGGGACACTTATCACCCAAGAGACCCAGTACTTC	CASSPGTLITQETQYF
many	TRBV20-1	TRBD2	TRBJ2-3	TGCAGTGCTAGAGATCAGCGGGGGGGCCCAGATACGCAGTATTTT	CSARDQRGGPDTQYF
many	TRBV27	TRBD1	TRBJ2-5	TGTGCCAGCAGTAGGACAGGGGTGTTAGAGACCCAGTACTTC	CASSRTGVLETQYF
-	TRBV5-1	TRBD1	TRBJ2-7	TGCGCCAGCAGCCCGGGGACAGGGGGTTACTACGAGCAGTACTTC	CASSPGTGGYYEQYF
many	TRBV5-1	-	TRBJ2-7	TGCGCCAGCAGCTTGGAGGCAGAGACCTACGAGCAGTACTTC	CASSLEAETYEQYF
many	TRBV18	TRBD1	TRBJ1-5	TGTGCCAGCTCAACTCGACAGGGAGTAGGTCAGCCCCAGCATTTT	CASSTRQGVGQPQHF
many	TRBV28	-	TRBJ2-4	TGTGCCAGCAATACAGGGATCGTGCCTCTAGCCAAAAACATTCAGTACTTC	CASNTGIVPLAKNIQYF
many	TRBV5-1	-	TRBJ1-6	TGCGCCAGCACCCCTTTGGGAGCCGAATATAATTCACCCCTCCACTTT	CASTPLGAEYNSPLHF
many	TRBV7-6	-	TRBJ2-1	TGTGCCAGCAGTCGGACAGTGCAAGCCTACAATGAGCAGTTCTTC	CASSRTVQAYNEQFF
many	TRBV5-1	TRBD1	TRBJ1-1	TGCGCCAGCAGCTTGTCCCAGACAGGGGCCAACACTGAAGCTTTCTTT	CASSLSQTGANTEAFF
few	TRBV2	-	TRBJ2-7	TGTGCCAGCAGTGAAGGGGCGGGACACTTCTACGAGCAGTACTTC	CASSEGAGHFYEQYF
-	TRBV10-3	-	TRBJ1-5	TGTGCCATCGCAGAAGGGGGTTTGGGACAGCCCCAGCATTTT	CAIAEGGLGQPQHF
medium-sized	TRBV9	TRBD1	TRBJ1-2	TGTGCCAGCAGCGCAGGGGGCCATGGCTACACCTTC	CASSAGGHGYTF
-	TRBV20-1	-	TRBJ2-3	TGCAGTGCTAGAAGCCCCGATACTCTAGCGCAGTATTTT	CSARSPDTLAQYF